Listed below are T cell receptor beta chains from one sample, sequenced in a study of CD8+CD57+ T cells in acquired aplastic anemia. TCRdb reanalysed the reads using MiXCR and keeps one entry per CDR3 protein. Found here are some 180,000 distinct CDR3 sequences, about 60% of them singletons; the top ten hold about 44%. The sequencing input was sorted CD4+, CD8+, or CD8+CD57+ T cells (not recorded which) from PBMCs. The receptors were sampled from a human donor with aplastic anemia. Both conserved end residues are part of each CDR3. The order of the fields is clone size, CDR3 length, V gene, D gene, J gene, CDR3 DNA, CDR3 protein. The D gene is left open where the match is weak. Size is omitted from some rows. Given values are once, few, many or a class for expanded clones.

.	16	TRBV7-9	TRBD2	TRBJ2-4	TGTGCCAGCAGCTGGACTAGCGGGGCTAGCGCAGATACGCAGTACTTC	CASSWTSGASADTQYF
few	11	TRBV10-3	.	TRBJ2-7	TGTGCCATCAGTGACCAGGGCGAGCAGTACTTC	CAISDQGEQYF
.	16	TRBV7-3	TRBD2	TRBJ2-5	TGTGCCAGCAGCTTAACTGTCGGAGGCGGGAGTGAGACCCAGTACTTC	CASSLTVGGGSETQYF
.	17	TRBV7-2	.	TRBJ1-1	TGTGCCAGCAGCTCCTACATCCCGTGTATGATGAACACTGAAGCTTTCTTT	CASSSYIPCMMNTEAFF
many	15	TRBV6-5	TRBD1	TRBJ2-3	TGTGCCAGCAGCTCAACAGGGGGCGAAACAGATACGCAGTATTTT	CASSSTGGETDTQYF
many	16	TRBV24-1	TRBD1	TRBJ2-1	TGTGCCACCAGTCGACGACAGGGCCCGAACTACAATGAGCAGTTCTTC	CATSRRQGPNYNEQFF
.	16	TRBV4-1	.	TRBJ2-3	TGCGCCAGCAGCCGCTCTCAAGTAGGGAGCACAGATACGCAGTATTTT	CASSRSQVGSTDTQYF
.	17	TRBV15	TRBD2	TRBJ2-1	TGTGCCACCAGCAGCGATCCCCTAGCGGGGGCCCTCAATGAGCAGTTCTTC	CATSSDPLAGALNEQFF
.	15	TRBV2	.	TRBJ2-7	TGTGCCAGCAGTCGCGCTGGTAAAGCACAAGGCGAGCAGTACTTC	CASSRAGKAQGEQYF
.	15	TRBV19	.	TRBJ2-7	TGTGCCAGTAAGGGTGACACCGGGGGCACCTACGAGCAGTACTTC	CASKGDTGGTYEQYF
many	14	TRBV5-8	TRBD1	TRBJ2-7	TGTGCCAGCAGCTCGGGACAGACTAACTACGAGCAGTACTTC	CASSSGQTNYEQYF
.	17	TRBV7-2	.	TRBJ2-5	TGTGCCAGCAGCTTAGCGGGGCGACAGCTCCTCCAAGAGACCCAGTACTTC	CASSLAGRQLLQETQYF
many	12	TRBV6-1	.	TRBJ2-7	TGTGCCAGCAGTGAACCTAACTACGAGCAGTACTTC	CASSEPNYEQYF
.	14	TRBV20-1	.	TRBJ2-5	TGCGGTGCTCCTTACGACCGACCTCAAGGGACCCAGTACTTC	CGAPYDRPQGTQYF
.	13	TRBV10-3	TRBD1	TRBJ1-6	TGTGCCATCAGGGGACAGACGAATTCACCCCTCCACTTT	CAIRGQTNSPLHF
.	13	TRBV20-1	.	TRBJ2-7	TGCAGTATTCTGGCCGATACGTCCTACGAGCAGTACTTC	CSILADTSYEQYF
few	16	TRBV25-1	.	TRBJ2-7	TGTGCCAGCAGTGAATCTCTTGGGACTTTCTCCTACGAGCAGTACTTC	CASSESLGTFSYEQYF
few	15	TRBV10-3	TRBD1	TRBJ1-2	TGTGCCATCCGGGACAGGGAGGGGGATGGCTATGGCTACACCTTC	CAIRDREGDGYGYTF
.	19	TRBV15	TRBD2	TRBJ2-1	TGTGCCACCAGCAGAGGACTAGCGGAACCCGAGAGCGCCTACAATGAGCAGTTCTTC	CATSRGLAEPESAYNEQFF
many	20	TRBV7-8	.	TRBJ1-2	TGTGCCAGCAGCTCCCCCGGGGTGGACAGCCGACGGCCCGCAGACTATGGCTACACCTTC	CASSSPGVDSRRPADYGYTF
.	14	TRBV15	.	TRBJ1-5	TGTGCCACCAGCAGAGATCGGGGGGATCAGCCCCAGCATTTT	CATSRDRGDQPQHF
.	14	TRBV20-1	.	TRBJ2-5	TGCAGTGCCCGCGCCCTGACAGTATGGGAGACCCAGTACTTC	CSARALTVWETQYF
.	14	TRBV19	TRBD2	TRBJ2-1	TGTGCCAGTAGTATAGATGGGGCTAGCGGGGGGCAGTTCTTC	CASSIDGASGGQFF
.	15	TRBV5-1	.	TRBJ1-5	TGTGCCAGCAGTCAGGGCACGGTTAGCAATCAGCCCCAGCATTTT	CASSQGTVSNQPQHF
.	15	TRBV7-9	.	TRBJ1-1	TGTGCCAGCAGTCGAACCGGGGGGCCGAGCACTGAAGCTTTCTTT	CASSRTGGPSTEAFF
.	13	TRBV7-3	TRBD1	TRBJ2-5	TGTGCCAGCAGTCGGACAGGCCAAGAGACCCAGTACTTC	CASSRTGQETQYF
.	15	TRBV2	TRBD2	TRBJ2-1	TGTGCCAGCAGGGATCCCGGACTAGCGAGGGATGAGCAGTTCTTC	CASRDPGLARDEQFF
.	13	TRBV5-8	.	TRBJ1-2	TGTGCCAGCAGCTTGGACAGGGAAAGTGGCTACACCTTC	CASSLDRESGYTF
many	15	TRBV12-3/TRBV12-4	.	TRBJ2-2	TGTGCCAGCAGTTCCCGGGGTAGCACAATCGGGGAGCTGTTTTTT	CASSSRGSTIGELFF
many	17	TRBV7-8	TRBD1	TRBJ2-2	TGTGCCAGCAGCGCAATATCGGGACAGGGGGCGCCCGGGGAGCTGTTTTTT	CASSAISGQGAPGELFF
.	16	TRBV7-2	TRBD1	TRBJ1-2	TGTGCCAGCAGCTTAGCCGGGACAGGGATGGGATACGGCTACACCTTC	CASSLAGTGMGYGYTF
.	16	TRBV7-4	.	TRBJ1-4	TGTGCCAGCAGCCTCCGGGGGGCGTCCGTAAATGAAAAACTGGTTTTT	CASSLRGASVNEKLVF
.	12	TRBV15	.	TRBJ1-1	TGTGCCACCAGCATCAGGAACACTGAAGCTTTCTTT	CATSIRNTEAFF
.	13	TRBV12-3/TRBV12-4	.	TRBJ2-7	TGTGCCAGCAGCTTGAGGAGGCCGTACGAGCAGTACTTC	CASSLRRPYEQYF
.	11	TRBV20-1	.	TRBJ1-2	TGCAGTGCAGACGGTCAGGGTGGCTACACCTTC	CSADGQGGYTF
.	12	TRBV7-9	.	TRBJ2-3	TGTACCAGCAGCTTTCCAGGGGATACGCAGTATTTT	CTSSFPGDTQYF
.	14	TRBV24-1	TRBD1	TRBJ2-7	TGCAGTGCTAGGGCAGGGACAGGGGGCCAAGAGCAGTACTTC	CSARAGTGGQEQYF